One sample yielded the 27 T cell receptor beta chains listed below, sequenced in a study of T cell repertoires in cytomegalovirus infection. TCRdb independently ran MiXCR on the reads; one entry per CDR3 protein. Counted here are about 400,000 distinct CDR3 sequences, roughly 18% occurring once; the ten biggest clones make up 7.5% to 9.5%. The sequencing input was PBMCs. The receptor source for this set is a human donor in good health (CMV status not recorded). Some clones in this sample may be carry-over from other donors' samples.

This clonotype has ten or more counts. This chain joins TRBV7-2 and TRBJ2-3; D gene unclear. Per the germline V gene, CDR1 is SGHTA and CDR2 is FQGNSA. The CDR3 loop spans 15 amino acids. V lost 3 bases to trimming and J lost 0 bases, with 10 bases between them. The CDR3 region has the DNA TGTGCCAGCAGCTTGAGGATAACTAGCACAGATACGCAGTATTTT. Translated, it gives CASSLRITSTDTQYF. The whole variable domain, remainder taken from reference TRBV7-2 and TRBJ2-3, is GAGVSQSPSNKVTEKGKDVELRCDPISGHTALYWYRQSLGQGLEFLIYFQGNSAPDKSGLPSDRFSAERTGGSVSTLTIQRTQQEDSAVYLCASSLRITSTDTQYFGPGTRLTVL.

This clonotype was seen more than once but under ten times. The chain joins TRBV10-2 to TRBJ1-2; no definite D call. Trimming pared 6 bases from V and 6 bases from J, leaving 14 bases between. The CDR3 is made up of 13 amino acids. From germline, CDR1 is WSHSY and CDR2 SAAADI. CDR3 nucleotide sequence: TGCGCCAGCAGGGATAAGCAGGAAGATGGCTACACCTTC. This translates into CASRDKQEDGYTF.

A few counts support this clonotype. This rearrangement joins TRBV9 to TRBJ1-6, with D unresolved. V lost 2 bases and J lost 0, with 6 bases in between. Germline V gene data show CDR1 as SGDLS and CDR2 as YYNGEE. The CDR3 is 15 amino acids. CDR3 loop: CASSVRSSYNSPLHF. The CDR3 DNA reads as TGTGCCAGCAGCGTCCGGAGCTCCTATAATTCACCCCTCCACTTT.

The chain recombines TRBV7-8 with TRBJ1-1, with D unresolved. The CDR3 covers 15 residues. The ends were cut back, 1 base at V and 2 bases at J, with 11 bases in the middle. Germline V gene data show CDR1 as SGHVS and CDR2 as FQNEAQ. Written as DNA, the CDR3 is TGTGCCAGCAGCTTAGAATCCGGGATAAACACTGAAGCTTTCTTT. The encoded protein is CASSLESGINTEAFF.

The genes are TRBV7-9 and TRBJ1-4; 8 bases fit TRBD1. In germline, CDR1 is SEHNR, CDR2 FQNEAQ (reference sequence). V was pared by 11 bases and J by 7 bases, with 6 bases of the junction left unmatched. The CDR3 has 12 residues. The CDR3 region has the DNA TGTGCCGTTGGCACAGGGGGTGAAAAACTGTTTTTT. Translating gives CAVGTGGEKLFF.

The table lists this clonotype with a few counts. The gene calls are TRBV27 and TRBJ2-1; a possible D gene is TRBD2 (5 bases). Trimming cost V 6 bases and J 0 bases, with 12 bases left between them. Germline V gene data show CDR1 as MNHEY and CDR2 as SMNVEV (reference sequence). The CDR3 totals 15 residues. Here the CDR3 DNA reads TGTGCCAGCAGCCGAGGGAAGAGCTCCTACAATGAGCAGTTCTTC. It specifies CASSRGKSSYNEQFF.

The count of this clonotype is one. The chain uses TRBV10-3 and TRBJ2-1, with unresolved D. Germline lookup yields CDR1 ENHRY and CDR2 SYGVKD. The CDR3 sequence is 13 residues long. The ends were cut back, 2 bases at V and 7 bases at J, with 9 bases in the middle. DNA of the CDR3: TGTGCCATCAGTGAGCCCCCGCGAAATGAGCAGTTCTTC. It is translated as CAISEPPRNEQFF.

The genes are TRBV27 and TRBJ2-7, with 9 bases matching TRBD1. The ends lost 5 bases at V and 6 bases at J; junction bases unmatched: 8. This CDR3 is 14 amino acids long. Germline CDR1 reads MNHEY; CDR2 reads SMNVEV (reference sequence). CDR3 loop: CASSAWDRVGEQYF. CDR3 bases: TGTGCCAGCAGTGCCTGGGACAGGGTGGGCGAGCAGTACTTC.

This clonotype appeared many times. This chain joins TRBV19 and TRBJ2-3, with 10 bases fitting TRBD2. After removal of 4 bases from V and 2 bases from J, the junction contained 3 bases not matched to a gene. From germline, CDR1 is LNHDA and CDR2 SQIVND (reference sequence). This CDR3 is 15 amino acids long. DNA for the CDR3: TGTGCCAGTAGTACCGGACTAGCGGACACAGATACGCAGTATTTT. Translated: CASSTGLADTDTQYF.

This clonotype was counted a few times. The rearrangement joins TRBV7-2 to TRBJ2-7, with D tentatively TRBD1 or TRBD2 (5 bases each). The CDR3 contains 15 residues. Per germline, CDR1 SGHTA and CDR2 FQGNSA. V was shortened by 4 bases and J by 0 bases, with 13 bases between the two germline ends. The CDR3 sequence: CASSWTGRGSYEQYF. For the CDR3, the DNA is TGTGCCAGCAGCTGGACGGGACGAGGCTCCTACGAGCAGTACTTC.

This clonotype has only a few counts. This sequence joins TRBV5-5 and TRBJ1-4; D is uncertain. Germline CDR1 and CDR2: SGHKS and YYEKEE (reference sequence). CDR3 length: 14 residues. Trimming removed 1 base from V and 7 bases from J, with 11 bases in between. The CDR3 DNA reads as TGTGCCAGCAGCTTGTCCGGGAGAGGTGAAAAACTGTTTTTT. It specifies CASSLSGRGEKLFF. The whole variable domain, remainder taken from reference TRBV5-5 and TRBJ1-4, is DAGVTQSPTHLIKTRGQQVTLRCSPISGHKSVSWYQQVLGQGPQFIFQYYEKEERGRGNFPDRFSARQFPNYSSELNVNALLLGDSALYLCASSLSGRGEKLFFGSGTQLSVL.

This clonotype was detected once. The genes are TRBV29-1 and TRBJ1-1; D is possibly TRBD1 (5 bases). Between the trimmed V and J ends, which lost 2 bases and 6 bases, there was a span of 7 bases. This CDR3 is 11 amino acids long. The germline V gene has CDR1 SQVTM and CDR2 ANQGSEA. The chain's CDR3 is CSVEMGPEAFF. CDR3 bases: TGCAGCGTTGAAATGGGGCCTGAAGCTTTCTTT.

This sequence joins TRBV20-1 and TRBJ2-3; perhaps TRBD1 as D (5 bases). The CDR3 length is 18 residues. The V end lost 1 base, the J end lost 0 bases, and 20 bases lay between the germline ends. The germline V gene has CDR1 DFQATT and CDR2 SNEGSKA (reference sequence). This chain's CDR3 is CSARGQGGIVKSTDTQYF. DNA for the CDR3: TGCAGTGCTAGAGGGCAGGGTGGGATCGTAAAAAGCACAGATACGCAGTATTTT.

The chain uses TRBV12-3 or TRBV12-4 and TRBJ1-3, with D perhaps TRBD1 (5 bases). Trimming left V 5 bases short and J 0 bases short, with 11 bases between. This CDR3 region has 15 residues. The chain's CDR3 is CASSPSGLSGNTIYF. In DNA form, the CDR3 reads TGTGCCAGCAGTCCCTCAGGGCTCTCTGGAAACACCATATATTTT.

The gene calls are TRBV6-6 and TRBJ2-5; D uncertain. The CDR3 consists of 20 residues. V lost 1 base and J lost 4, with 28 bases in between. Germline CDR1 and CDR2: MNHNY and SVGAGI (reference sequence). The CDR3 bases are TGTGCCAGCAGTTACTATAACGTTTGGGTGAAGGGTTTCCGTTCAGAGACCCAGTACTTC. It encodes CASSYYNVWVKGFRSETQYF.

This clonotype was detected ten times or more. The rearrangement links TRBV7-2 to TRBJ2-4, with TRBD1 as a possible D gene (5 bases). Per germline, CDR1 SGHTA and CDR2 FQGNSA. The germline V and J ends were trimmed by 5 bases and 7 bases, with 15 bases remaining between them. The CDR3 has 14 residues. The CDR3 bases are TGTGCCAGCAGCCCCCATTCACAGGTCAACATTCAGTACTTC. This codes for CASSPHSQVNIQYF.

This clonotype was seen more than once but under ten times. The chain employs TRBV5-1 and TRBJ2-1; TRBD2 might be the D (6 bases). CDR1 is SGHRS, CDR2 YFSETQ, per germline. Trimming took 2 bases from V and 8 from J, leaving 14 bases between them. This CDR3 comprises 14 residues. CDR3 nucleotides: TGCGCCAGCAGCTTAAACCGGGGAGGCGATGAGCAGTTCTTC. Its translation is CASSLNRGGDEQFF. Based on the CDR3 plus reference TRBV5-1 and TRBJ2-1, the full variable domain is KAGVTQTPRYLIKTRGQQVTLSCSPISGHRSVSWYQQTPGQGLQFLFEYFSETQRNKGNFPGRFSGRQFSNSRSEMNVSTLELGDSALYLCASSLNRGGDEQFFGPGTRLTVL.

The chain is built from TRBV7-8 and TRBJ2-7, with TRBD2 matching 11 bases. The CDR3 runs 15 residues. The V and J ends lost 5 bases and 7 bases, in that order; junction bases with no gene match: 10. Germline CDR1 is SGHVS and CDR2 is FQNEAQ. The CDR3 reads CASSAVAGGPREQYF. CDR3 nucleotide sequence: TGTGCCAGCAGCGCCGTAGCGGGAGGGCCTAGGGAGCAGTACTTC.

This clonotype has more than one count but fewer than ten. The chain joins TRBV12-3 or TRBV12-4 to TRBJ1-5; D gene unclear. V lost 6 bases to trimming and J lost 6 bases, with 12 bases between them. This CDR3 spans 13 amino acids. CDR3 nucleotides: TGTGCCAGCAGCCCGGATAGCGGTCAGCCCCAGCATTTT. As protein: CASSPDSGQPQHF.

In this sample, this clonotype turned up a few times. This chain uses TRBV14 with TRBJ2-7; 8 bases line up with TRBD2. V was pared by 7 bases and J by 4 bases, with 3 bases of the junction left unmatched. CDR3 length: 12 residues. Germline lookup yields CDR1 SGHDN and CDR2 FVKESK. The CDR3 protein is CASNLAGYEQYF. The DNA of the CDR3 is TGTGCCAGCAACCTAGCGGGTTACGAGCAGTACTTC.

This clonotype has a handful of counts. This chain joins TRBV19 and TRBJ1-5; 7 nucleotides agree with TRBD1. The V segment lost 3 bases and the J segment 6 bases; nucleotides outside the gene matches: 14. CDR3 length equals 17 residues. CDR1 is LNHDA and CDR2 is SQIVND in the germline V gene (reference sequence). CDR3: CASSIPRGGSASQPQHF. As DNA, the CDR3 is TGTGCCAGTAGTATCCCCAGGGGGGGGTCGGCCAGTCAGCCCCAGCATTTT.

Many counts were recorded for this clonotype. The rearrangement links TRBV27 to TRBJ2-5; possible D gene TRBD2, 5 bases. CDR1 MNHEY and CDR2 SMNVEV come from the germline V gene (reference sequence). There are 10 residues in the CDR3. V lost 6 bases to trimming and J lost 7 bases, with 6 bases between them. CDR3 DNA sequence: TGTGCCAGCAGCCGGGGGACCCAGTACTTC. Translation: CASSRGTQYF.

The chain links TRBV2 to TRBJ1-3, with D hard to call. Germline CDR1 is SNHLY and CDR2 is FYNNEI. The CDR3 loop spans 12 amino acids. Trimming pared 7 bases from V and 8 bases from J, leaving 12 bases between. CDR3 amino acids: CASTLGEDTIYF. The CDR3 DNA sequence: TGTGCCAGCACCCTAGGAGAGGACACCATATATTTT.

This clonotype was seen more than once but under ten times. This sequence joins TRBV12-3 or TRBV12-4 and TRBJ1-5; the D is unclear. There are 11 residues in the CDR3. The V gene lost 4 bases and the J gene lost 7 bases, with 5 bases spanning the gap. The CDR3, as DNA: TGTGCCAGCAGTTCGGGGCAGCCCCAGCATTTT. Protein sequence: CASSSGQPQHF.

This clonotype was found many times. V gene TRBV6-6 combines with J gene TRBJ2-1; D gene unclear. The CDR3 contains 15 residues. Trimming stripped 0 bases from V and 6 bases from J, with 12 bases between. The germline V gene encodes CDR1 MNHNY and CDR2 SVGAGI (reference sequence). The CDR3 coding sequence is TGTGCCAGCAGTTACTCCGCGGATTCTTCCAATGAGCAGTTCTTC. The encoded protein is CASSYSADSSNEQFF.

The rearrangement links TRBV20-1 to TRBJ1-4, with 7 positions matching TRBD1. V gave up 0 bases and J gave up 7 bases; unmatched junction bases: 8. The CDR3 extends over 15 amino acids. The germline CDR1 and CDR2 sequences are DFQATT and SNEGSKA (reference sequence). In DNA, the CDR3 is TGCAGTGCTAGAGAGGAGGGGGCTTTGCGTGAAAAACTGTTTTTT. It encodes CSAREEGALREKLFF.

This clonotype was recorded at least ten times. This chain connects TRBV7-6 to TRBJ2-3, with 7 bases that match TRBD1. Germline V gives CDR1 SGHVS, CDR2 FNYEAQ. This CDR3 spans 14 amino acids. After removal of 5 bases from V and 4 bases from J, the junction contained 6 bases not matched to a gene. CDR3 protein: CASSTRTGPDTQYF. The CDR3 DNA is TGTGCCAGCAGCACCCGGACAGGCCCAGATACGCAGTATTTT.